This entry features one T cell receptor beta chain sequence. This CDR3 has 13 amino acids. The germline gives CDR1 LNHDA, CDR2 SQIVND (reference sequence). V gave up 4 bases and J gave up 2 bases; unmatched junction bases: 0. This sample stems from a study of blood T cell repertoires in COVID-19. This table comes from immunoSEQ multiplex PCR, and its TCRdb copy is limited to in-frame clones, with some not included. Altogether fewer than 150,000 clones are present, 80% to 90% being singletons, with the ten largest covering approximately 11%. Source material: peripheral blood. The genes are TRBV19 and TRBJ1-2, with TRBD1 matching 8 bases. The sequence was collected from a woman aged 80 or over with acute or convalescent COVID-19. The CDR3 DNA reads TGTGCCAGTAGTAGGACAGGGAACTATGGCTACACCTTC. This translates into CASSRTGNYGYTF.